These 18 T cell receptor beta chains share one sample of origin, sequenced in a study of regulatory T cells in long-lasting Graves disease. Building the TCR beta libraries relied on iRepertoire HTBI primers, and CDR3 regions underwent Arm-PCR. TCRdb passed the multiplex PCR reads through MiXCR, listing each CDR3 protein once. The sample records 500,000 or so distinct CDR3 sequences, 12% to 15% being singletons. Time point specified: newly diagnosed GD, antithyroid drugs for less than 3 months. TCR sequences were obtained from RNA taken from PBMCs. The data also belong to a second study, concerning T cells in Graves' hyperthyroidism and ophthalmopathy.

Sequenced here: peripheral blood mononuclear cells (PBMCs), sampled at new diagnosis, from a patient treated with antithyroid drugs. These receptors originate from a woman aged 50 to 65 with Graves disease.

The table lists this clonotype with many counts. The V call is TRBV10-3, the J call TRBJ1-1; D not resolved. CDR1 ENHRY and CDR2 SYGVKD come from the germline V gene. CDR3 size: 14 residues. Trimming stripped 4 bases from V and 6 bases from J, with 15 bases between. The CDR3 bases are TGTGCCATCAGTGGGACTACCGTCGGCGCTGAAGCTTTCTTT. This translates into CAISGTTVGAEAFF.

This clonotype was observed many times. The V gene is TRBV30, the J gene TRBJ2-1; no reliable D call. Germline lookup yields CDR1 GTSNPN and CDR2 SVGIG (reference sequence). There are 12 residues in the CDR3. The germline V and J ends were trimmed by 2 bases and 9 bases, with 11 bases remaining between them. The CDR3 sequence is CAWSLPVGEQFF. The CDR3 coding sequence is TGTGCCTGGAGTCTCCCCGTCGGTGAGCAGTTCTTC.

This clonotype was counted many times. The rearrangement links TRBV20-1 to TRBJ2-1, with 8 bases lining up with TRBD2. The CDR3 covers 16 residues. Germline V gene data show CDR1 as DFQATT and CDR2 as SNEGSKA (reference sequence). The V segment lost 5 bases and the J segment 0 bases; nucleotides outside the gene matches: 9. The CDR3 spells CSAGAGDHLSYNEQFF. CDR3 sequence (DNA): TGCAGTGCTGGAGCGGGAGACCACCTCTCCTACAATGAGCAGTTCTTC.

The table lists this clonotype with many counts. This CDR3 is CASSVGPGTGSMDGYTF. The CDR3 DNA follows: TGTGCCAGCAGCGTAGGCCCCGGGACAGGATCAATGGACGGCTACACCTTC. The chain couples TRBV9 to TRBJ1-2, with TRBD1 matching over 8 bases. V lost 0 bases, J lost 8 bases, and 15 bases stayed unmatched. CDR3 length: 17 amino acids. Germline V gives CDR1 SGDLS, CDR2 YYNGEE.

This clonotype was found many times. Sequence at one end of the junction differs from germline and may be a read error. This rearrangement joins TRBV2 to TRBJ2-1, with unresolved D. Germline CDR1 SNHLY, CDR2 FYNNEI. This CDR3 is built from 14 residues. CDR3 DNA sequence: TGTGCCAGCCCCAGGCTAGTCTCCTCCAATGAGCAGTTCTTC. It codes for CASPRLVSSNEQFF.

This clonotype was seen many times. This rearrangement joins TRBV6-1 to TRBJ1-1; D ambiguous. Germline CDR1 MNHNS, CDR2 SASEGT. CDR3 length: 12 amino acids. The V end lost 8 bases, the J end lost 10 bases, and 17 bases lay between the germline ends. CDR3 sequence (DNA): TGTGCCAGCCTCGAGGGTTGGACCGGAGCTTTCTTT. Residues: CASLEGWTGAFF.

The chain uses TRBV6-1 and TRBJ1-4, with D possibly being TRBD1 (6 bases). V was clipped by 0 bases and J by 3 bases, with 8 bases between them. Germline CDR1 and CDR2: MNHNS and SASEGT. CDR3 size: 15 residues. The CDR3 region has the DNA TGTGCCAGCAGTGAAGCGGGGGCGTCTAATGAAAAACTGTTTTTT. Translated: CASSEAGASNEKLFF.

A few counts support this clonotype. V gene TRBV30 combines with J gene TRBJ1-1; tentatively, D is TRBD1 (6 bases). Trimming removed 5 bases at V and 0 bases at J, with 10 bases between. The CDR3 totals 13 residues. Germline V gene sequence: CDR1 GTSNPN, CDR2 SVGIG (reference sequence). In nucleotides, the CDR3 is TGTGCCTGGGTGCGGACAGTGAACACTGAAGCTTTCTTT. This sequence encodes CAWVRTVNTEAFF.

This clonotype was detected a few times. J is TRBJ1-1 and V is TRBV11-2, with D possibly TRBD1 on 6 matching bases. This CDR3 comprises 13 residues. V was shortened by 11 bases and J by 0 bases, with 13 bases between the two germline ends. Germline CDR1 reads SGHAT; CDR2 reads FQNNGV. The CDR3 DNA follows: TGTGCCGGTGGAGGGGGTATGAACACTGAAGCTTTCTTT. Translation gives CAGGGGMNTEAFF.

This clonotype was seen many times. The V gene is TRBV28, the J gene TRBJ2-7; no clear D. V lost 5 bases and J lost 4, with 24 bases in between. Germline CDR1 reads MDHEN; CDR2 reads SYDVKM. The CDR3 spans 17 residues. The CDR3 nucleotides are TGTGCCAGCAGTCCCCTCCACCACCTAGACCTTGCATACGAGCAGTACTTC. Protein sequence: CASSPLHHLDLAYEQYF. The full variable domain, rest sourced from reference TRBV28 and TRBJ2-7, is DVKVTQSSRYLVKRTGEKVFLECVQDMDHENMFWYRQDPGLGLRLIYFSYDVKMKEKGDIPEGYSVSREKKERFSLILESASTNQTSMYLCASSPLHHLDLAYEQYFGPGTRLTVT.

This clonotype was counted ten times or more. The rearrangement uses TRBV6-1 and TRBJ2-1; 8 nucleotides agree with TRBD1. The germline V gene has CDR1 MNHNS and CDR2 SASEGT. The CDR3 is 13 residues long. J gave up 10 bases and V 7 bases, and 9 bases lay outside the gene matches. In DNA form, the CDR3 reads TGTGCCAGCACCCCCAGGGACAGGATCGAGCAGTTCTTC. Translating gives CASTPRDRIEQFF.

In this sample, this clonotype turned up once. The CDR3 DNA sequence: TGTGCCAGCAGCCAAGCGACTAGCGGGAGCACCGGGGAGCTGTTTTTT. It specifies CASSQATSGSTGELFF. The chain combines TRBV3-1 with TRBJ2-2; 12 positions agree with TRBD2. The V gene's germline CDR1 is LGHDT and CDR2 YNNKEL (reference sequence). Unmatched junction bases numbered 1, after V lost 1 base and J lost 4 bases. The CDR3 spans 16 residues.

This clonotype has more than one count but fewer than ten. This chain uses TRBV20-1 with TRBJ2-7; TRBD2 matches at 14 bases. The length of the CDR3 is 19 residues. Germline assignment: CDR1 DFQATT and CDR2 SNEGSKA (reference sequence). V was clipped by 3 bases and J by 1 base; unmatched bases: 14. The CDR3 reads CSASVGRLAGGPSSYEQYF. CDR3 DNA: TGCAGTGCTAGCGTCGGCCGACTAGCGGGAGGGCCGTCATCCTACGAGCAGTACTTC.

This clonotype was counted ten times or more. The chain has TRBV6-5 and TRBJ2-7; 12 nucleotides line up with TRBD2. The CDR3 length is 16 residues. CDR1 is MNHEY, CDR2 SVGAGI, per germline. The ends lost 3 bases at V and 7 bases at J; junction bases unmatched: 10. CDR3 amino acids: CASSYGLAGGPKEQYF. CDR3 bases: TGTGCCAGCAGTTATGGTCTAGCGGGAGGGCCTAAGGAGCAGTACTTC.

The genes are TRBV5-1 and TRBJ2-1, with TRBD1 matching over 9 bases. V was pared by 5 bases and J by 7 bases, with 1 base of the junction left unmatched. CDR3 length: 12 amino acids. The germline gives CDR1 SGHRS, CDR2 YFSETQ. DNA of the CDR3: TGCGCCAGCAGGACAGGGGGTAATGAGCAGTTCTTC. It yields the protein CASRTGGNEQFF.

DNA of the CDR3: TGTGCCAGCAGTGAAAGATCACCCCTCCACTTT. Translated: CASSERSPLHF. The V and J genes are TRBV2 and TRBJ1-6; D uncertain. V was pared by 2 bases and J by 10 bases, with 3 bases between. CDR3 length equals 11 residues. The V gene's germline CDR1 is SNHLY and CDR2 FYNNEI.

This clonotype was seen repeatedly, ten times or more. The V gene is TRBV15, the J gene TRBJ2-2, with D unclear. The CDR3 loop spans 14 amino acids. In germline, CDR1 is LNHNV, CDR2 YYDKDF (reference sequence). V was trimmed by 0 bases and J by 5 bases, leaving 7 bases between them. CDR3 loop: CATSREKGTGELFF. CDR3 DNA sequence: TGTGCCACCAGCAGAGAGAAGGGAACCGGGGAGCTGTTTTTT.

Ten or more counts support this clonotype. The chain carries TRBV27 and TRBJ2-1, with D perhaps matching TRBD2 (5 bases). CDR3 size: 11 residues. Trimming shortened V by 6 bases and J by 8 bases, and 8 bases separated the two germline ends. From germline, CDR1 is MNHEY and CDR2 SMNVEV (reference sequence). For the CDR3, the DNA is TGTGCCAGCAGGCACGGGGATGAGCAGTTCTTC. Translation: CASRHGDEQFF.